This TCR beta chain appears in the sequencing data of a study of blood T cell repertoires in COVID-19 (dated by TCRdb to about 2020). In the study overall: Samples covering the acute and convalescent phases of COVID-19 were provided by collaborators in the United States, Italy and Spain. HLA class I and class II types, where available, came from metadata supplied by the sample provider rather than from assay-based typing. The samples were drawn from the first 160 participants of the ongoing ImmuneRACE study and from more than 1,000 subjects provided by 6 global collaborators. Sample metadata almost always included a de-identified subject ID, COVID-19 status, age in years and sex. Deeply sampled blood TCRbeta repertoires from subjects exposed to, actively infected with, or recovered from COVID-19 were included in the dataset. The prospective study material was composed of cDNA or gDNA derived from T cells, B-cell-depleted T cells, or PBMCs. A freely available public database, intended as a resource for researchers studying the immune response to SARS-CoV-2, is where the repertoires were released.

TCRbeta CDR3 regions were amplified from genomic DNA using the immunoSEQ Assay, a bias-controlled multiplex PCR. In the original analysis: The number of nucleated cells in each sample was estimated from the amplification of reference gene primers within the assay. To quantify the absolute abundance of each unique TCRbeta CDR3 rearrangement, sequence reads were collapsed and filtered. For each sample, productive Simpson clonality was calculated as the square root of Simpson's diversity index over productive rearrangements. TCRdb took over this immuneACCESS table, retaining in-frame rearrangements with V and J assigned. Such tables are incomplete; in checked studies, under half of the missing clones stem from an unresolved V gene, and the remainder is unexplained. The D gene and trimming were derived from the DNA, and the V and J assignments and clone size from that table. This sample is represented by some 250,000 clones; over 80% of them were singletons. The ten largest make up roughly 1.9% of the sample.

About this clone: Its recognized antigen is unknown. No much larger clone exists at a distance of one base, and base qualities are not known.

The paper as a whole reports these results and caveats: The quantity of clinical and demographic metadata differed by source and by participant and was supplied without curation.

A second Seattle source provided samples from volunteer blood donors who had recovered from COVID-19. The collaborating institutions used their own protocols to collect whole blood in K2EDTA tubes. For TCRbeta analysis, collaborators shipped samples as frozen whole blood, isolated PBMCs, or DNA extracted from either of those sample types. This receptor was obtained from a man aged 25 to 45 who had recovered from COVID-19. Sequencing was done on a sample of peripheral blood.

The bases read TGTGCCAGCAGCTACTCGGCCGGGTCCTATAATTCACCCCTCCACTTT. It codes for CASSYSAGSYNSPLHF. The rearrangement combines TRBV28 with TRBJ1-6, with no D gene named confidently. From the germline V gene, CDR1 is MDHEN and CDR2 is SYDVKM. Measured from the cysteine to the phenylalanine, the CDR3 is 16 residues long. Only the CDR3 DNA stays, 48 bases, in frame from base 1. V is pared back by 6 bases and J by 1 base, with 13 bases lying between the germline termini.